This T cell receptor (beta chain) was identified in a study of beta chain features in type 1 diabetes. This clone has just a few counts. Its antigen is still unknown. Expressed TCRB transcripts were sequenced after all isolated RNA was converted to cDNA. The method was immunoSEQ multiplex PCR; TCRdb's version includes in-frame clones alone and lacks a portion of them. Counted here are more than 300,000 clones, roughly 8.8% occurring once; the ten biggest clones make up around 1%. Study-wide points: Shortening that was moderate but significant affected the TCRB CDR3s of Type 1 diabetes patients in all four CD4+ subsets.

CDR3 length: 14 amino acids. Germline CDR1 reads SNHLY; CDR2 reads FYNNEI. V was clipped by 7 bases and J by 5 bases, with 15 bases between them. V is TRBV2 and J is TRBJ2-1; weak D call: TRBD2 (5 bases). Sequences were obtained from central memory CD4+ T cells from blood. This clonotype was obtained from a man aged 30 to 45 with type 1 diabetes. CDR3 sequence reads: CASNRLANNNEQFF. CDR3 nucleotides: TGTGCCAGCAATCGGCTAGCAAACAACAATGAGCAGTTCTTC.